This TCR beta chain was retrieved from a study of beta chain features in type 1 diabetes. Study conclusions and caveats: High-TCR-expressing cells could be over-represented by cDNA sequencing.

Expressed TCRB transcripts got sequenced, as all isolated RNA was reverse transcribed. Clones were read by immunoSEQ multiplex PCR, and TCRdb kept only the in-frame ones, dropping some. This table has 300,000 to 400,000 clones, roughly 8% appearing once. As to this clone: Its antigen remains unidentified.

The V segment lost 4 bases and the J segment 6 bases; nucleotides outside the gene matches: 13. The CDR3 has 16 residues. Germline assignment: CDR1 SGHTA and CDR2 FQGNSA. Sample: central memory CD4+ T cells from blood. The source of this sequence is a woman in her late teens or twenties in good health. V and J are TRBV7-2 and TRBJ1-2, with TRBD1 matching 8 bases. CDR3 sequence (DNA): TGTGCCAGCAGCTCTCAAGGGGGCTTGACAGGGGATGGCTACACCTTC. Encoded protein: CASSSQGGLTGDGYTF.